Listed below are T cell receptor beta chains from one sample, sequenced in a study of T cells in Graves' hyperthyroidism and ophthalmopathy. TCRdb fed the multiplex PCR reads into MiXCR, producing one record per CDR3 protein. The top ten hold 15% to 20% of the sample, which has around 620,000 distinct CDR3 sequences, more than 45% seen once. Material for sequencing was peripheral blood or thyroid tissue (not recorded which). These receptors were obtained from an adult woman with Graves' disease, either hyperthyroidism or ophthalmopathy (not recorded which). Both conserved end residues are part of each CDR3.

v_call,cdr3_length,j_call,cdr3_aa
TRBV20-1,14,TRBJ2-5,CSAPPTGTQETQYF
TRBV7-8,16,TRBJ2-7,CASSPKTSGVWHEQYF
TRBV7-2,12,TRBJ2-2,CAKPTNTGELFF
TRBV2,12,TRBJ1-5,CASNQRGQPQHF
TRBV7-2,13,TRBJ2-7,CASSLIGDYEQYF
TRBV6-5,14,TRBJ1-1,CASSYPMTETQAFF
TRBV25-1,15,TRBJ2-5,CASSETGGRAETQYF
TRBV20-1,9,TRBJ2-5,CSSEDEQYF
TRBV28,15,TRBJ1-1,CASRRAGQGNTEAFF
TRBV2,14,TRBJ1-2,CASSATAGMGGYTF
TRBV6-5,17,TRBJ2-5,CASSQQTGLAGEETQYF
TRBV11-1,13,TRBJ2-5,CASSLENGETQYF
TRBV29-1,12,TRBJ1-5,CSASDRTQPQHF
TRBV15,14,TRBJ2-7,CATSSDGEPYEQYF
TRBV10-3,16,TRBJ1-2,CAISDSQQTTNYGYTF
TRBV20-1,14,TRBJ1-3,CSALPVFTENTIYF
TRBV10-3,13,TRBJ1-5,CAISRQRDQPQHF
TRBV7-6,16,TRBJ2-7,CASSLAGGGSPYEQYF
TRBV2,14,-,CASSAFKGFNEQFF
TRBV18,12,TRBJ1-6,CASSTANSPLHF
TRBV28,13,TRBJ2-6,CAYAQSGANVLTF
TRBV5-5,16,TRBJ2-5,CASSLAADRVSETQYF
TRBV28,13,TRBJ2-7,CASSTGTGYGQYF
TRBV28,13,TRBJ1-1,CAILDRANAEAFF
TRBV5-8,14,TRBJ1-1,CASSLEGENTEAFF
TRBV19,13,TRBJ1-1,CASSIELGTEAFF
TRBV27,15,TRBJ2-7,CASSPVVSGSAEQYF
TRBV28,12,TRBJ1-2,CACRTGNYGYTF
TRBV11-2,13,TRBJ2-7,CASSLDPPYEQYF
TRBV28,12,TRBJ1-1,CASGQGGTEAFF
TRBV20-1,13,TRBJ1-5,CSARSAGFQPQHF
TRBV6-6,9,TRBJ1-5,CASSCFQHF
TRBV5-4,13,TRBJ2-2,CASTRGGTGELFF